This note documents a single T cell receptor (beta chain) sequence. Study members were between roughly 18 and 89 years old and lived in some 22 US regions. Allocation to cohorts depended on clinical history reported by the participants. This CDR3 has 14 amino acids. V was cut by 0 bases and J by 2 bases, with 8 bases left in between. CDR1 is SGHNT, CDR2 YYREEE, per germline (reference sequence). The source of the sample is a study of blood T cell repertoires in COVID-19. Study-wide context: The cDNA or gDNA used as material had been derived from T cells, B-cell-depleted T cells, or PBMCs.

Method: immunoSEQ multiplex PCR; TCRdb's copy keeps in-frame clones and lacks some. The table shows roughly 220,000 clones, with about 86% occurring only once. Sequencing input: PBMCs or T cells enriched from blood (not recorded which). The chain links TRBV5-4 to TRBJ2-5; D may be TRBD1 (5 bases). The sequence derives from a middle-aged woman with acute COVID-19. The CDR3 protein is CASSLGQGQETQYF. In DNA form, the CDR3 reads TGTGCCAGCAGCTTGGGGCAGGGACAAGAGACCCAGTACTTC.